This T cell receptor (beta chain) was found in a study of cytomegalovirus exposure and HLA in healthy donors. Study overall: The roughly 130 validation repertoires used the same platform as the 550 to 850 first-cohort repertoires (as reported by a later analysis). Study-level results: Within the 100 to 150 validation repertoires, first-cohort TCR clusters tended to co-occur, according to a later analysis. Listed as cytomegalovirus-associated were 150 or so TCR beta chains.

This CDR3 spans 18 amino acids. About this clone: The target antigen is unknown.

This table comes from immunoSEQ multiplex PCR, and its TCRdb copy is limited to in-frame clones, with some not included. This sample has under 150,000 clones; around 87% occur once, and the top ten carry just under 9%. V and J are TRBV21-1 and TRBJ2-4; TRBD1 is the table's D call and was not checked against the DNA. TRBV21-1 is deemed a pseudogene. Sequencing was carried out using PBMCs. The sequence was obtained from a man between 18 and 35 years old in good health and CMV-seropositive. The CDR3 loop reads CASPNAVPGQVYKNIQYF. The CDR3 DNA reads TGTGCCAGCCCCAATGCGGTGCCGGGACAGGTATACAAAAACATTCAGTACTTC.